Listed below are T cell receptor beta chains from one sample, sequenced in a study of CD8+CD57+ T cells in acquired aplastic anemia. Each CDR3 protein gets one entry after TCRdb re-called the reads with MiXCR. The data contain roughly 130,000 distinct CDR3 sequences, about half of them seen just once; the ten biggest clones take up roughly 2.7%. Sequenced: sorted CD4+, CD8+, or CD8+CD57+ T cells (not recorded which) from PBMCs. The receptors come from a human donor in good health, serving as a control. The CDR3 runs from the conserved cysteine through the conserved F or W. The D gene is left open where the match is weak. Clone sizes are given selectively: once, few, many, or a class where the clone is expanded.

NA,TRBJ1-2,NA,TRBV19,TGTGCCAGTAGTATAGATCCCCAGCATTTCGGCTACACCTTC,CASSIDPQHFGYTF
many,TRBJ2-1,TRBD2,TRBV2,TGTGCCAGCATACTAGCGGGGGCCGGCAATGAGCAGTTCTTC,CASILAGAGNEQFF
NA,TRBJ1-3,NA,TRBV30,TGTGCCTGGAGTGAGGGGACCGCTGGAAGCACCGTATATTTT,CAWSEGTAGSTVYF
NA,TRBJ2-7,NA,TRBV20-1,TGCAGTGCTAGGACACCGCAGAGCGGCCCCTACGAGCAGCACTTC,CSARTPQSGPYEQHF
many,TRBJ1-4,TRBD1,TRBV7-9,TGTGCCAGCAGCTTAGGGACAGGGGAAAAACTGTTTTTT,CASSLGTGEKLFF
many,TRBJ1-5,TRBD1,TRBV5-1,TGCGCCAGCAGCTTGGAGGGGACAGCTCAGCAGCCCCAGCATTTT,CASSLEGTAQQPQHF
NA,TRBJ2-3,NA,TRBV5-1,TGCGCCAGCAGCTTATCCCGGGAGCAAACGCAGTATTTT,CASSLSREQTQYF
NA,TRBJ2-3,TRBD1,TRBV7-2,TGTGCCAGCAGCTTAGCCCCGGGACAGGGGGGTGTAGATACGCAGTATTTT,CASSLAPGQGGVDTQYF
NA,TRBJ1-5,NA,TRBV25-1,TGTGCCAGCAGTGAATATAGTCCCGGGGGGCCCCAGCATTTT,CASSEYSPGGPQHF
many,TRBJ1-2,TRBD1,TRBV7-9,TGTGCCAGCAGCCCCCCGGACAGGCGGGGCTACACCTTC,CASSPPDRRGYTF
few,TRBJ1-1,NA,TRBV20-1,TGCAGCACTATAGGGGGCACTGAAGCTTTCTTT,CSTIGGTEAFF
NA,TRBJ2-2,NA,TRBV3-1,TGTGCCAGCAGCCAGCAGGGGGGATTGGCCGGGGAGCTGTTTTTT,CASSQQGGLAGELFF
once,TRBJ1-2,NA,TRBV2,TGTGCCAGCAGTTACGTAAAGGGAAGTAACTATGGCTACACCTTC,CASSYVKGSNYGYTF
many,TRBJ1-1,NA,TRBV7-3,TGTGCCAGCAGCTCGGACGGACGGGGGGCCACTGAAGCTTTCTTT,CASSSDGRGATEAFF
many,TRBJ2-2,TRBD1,TRBV2,TGTGCCAGCAATTGGGACAGGGGTGGAGGGGAGCTGTTTTTT,CASNWDRGGGELFF
NA,TRBJ1-2,NA,TRBV6-1,TGTGCCAGCAGTCCCCGCGGTGGGGGGATACCCTTAGGGGGCTACACCTTC,CASSPRGGGIPLGGYTF
NA,TRBJ1-1,NA,TRBV25-1,TGTGCCAGCAGTGTCGGTCAGGGGCAGAACACTGAAGCTTTCTTT,CASSVGQGQNTEAFF
NA,TRBJ2-3,NA,TRBV24-1,TGTGCCACCAGTGATAGGCTGGGGAGGGATACGCAGTATTTT,CATSDRLGRDTQYF
NA,TRBJ2-3,NA,TRBV6-5,TGTGCCAGCAGTTACTCGAGAGGTTTTAGCACAGATACGCCGTATTTT,CASSYSRGFSTDTPYF
NA,TRBJ2-3,NA,TRBV20-1,TGCAGTGCTAGGGACAGTGAAACAGATACGCAGTATTTT,CSARDSETDTQYF
NA,TRBJ2-7,TRBD2,TRBV19,TGTGCCAGTAGTAGGACTAGCGGGGACTCCTACGAGCAGTACTTC,CASSRTSGDSYEQYF
few,TRBJ2-7,NA,TRBV9,TGTGCCAGCAGCGTAACGCCCGACTACGAGCAGTACTTC,CASSVTPDYEQYF
few,TRBJ2-1,NA,TRBV18,TGTGCCAGCTCACCATCTGGACAAACGAAAAATGAGCAGTTCTTC,CASSPSGQTKNEQFF
NA,TRBJ1-5,NA,TRBV19,TGTGCCAGTAGTATGACAGACTCTTATGCCCAGCATTTT,CASSMTDSYAQHF
medium-sized,TRBJ2-7,NA,TRBV29-1,TGCAGCGTTGGCGGGACCTACGAGCAGTACTTC,CSVGGTYEQYF
NA,TRBJ2-5,NA,TRBV2,TGTGCCAGCAGCGTACGGACCGAGGAGACCCAGTACTTC,CASSVRTEETQYF
once,TRBJ1-2,TRBD1,TRBV19,TGTGCCAGTCGGGGATGGGACAGCGCTAACTATGGCTACACCTTC,CASRGWDSANYGYTF
NA,TRBJ1-2,NA,TRBV20-1,TGCAGTGCTAGAGGATCGGAGGATTATGGCTACACCTTC,CSARGSEDYGYTF
NA,TRBJ2-7,TRBD2,TRBV12-3/TRBV12-4,TGTGCCAGCACCAGCGGGGCCGACTCCTACGAGCAGTACTTC,CASTSGADSYEQYF
NA,TRBJ2-3,NA,TRBV9,TGTGCCAGCAGCGCAGCGACAGGAAGCACAGATACGCAGTATTTT,CASSAATGSTDTQYF
NA,TRBJ1-2,TRBD1,TRBV2,TGTGCCAGCAGTGGAGGGACAGGGGAGCATGGCTACACCTTC,CASSGGTGEHGYTF